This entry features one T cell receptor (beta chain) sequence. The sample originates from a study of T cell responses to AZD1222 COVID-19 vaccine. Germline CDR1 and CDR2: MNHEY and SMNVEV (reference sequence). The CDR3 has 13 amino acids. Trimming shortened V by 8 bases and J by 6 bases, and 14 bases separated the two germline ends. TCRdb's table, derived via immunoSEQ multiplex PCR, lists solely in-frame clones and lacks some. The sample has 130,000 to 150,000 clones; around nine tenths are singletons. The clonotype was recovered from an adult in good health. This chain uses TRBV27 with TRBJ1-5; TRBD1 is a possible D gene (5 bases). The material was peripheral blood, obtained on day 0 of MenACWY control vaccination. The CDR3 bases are TGTGCCAGCTCAAACAGGAGGGGTCAGCCCCAGCATTTT. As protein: CASSNRRGQPQHF.